These 3 T cell receptor beta chains were sequenced from one sample in a study of T cells in localized non-small cell lung cancer. Produced via immunoSEQ multiplex PCR; TCRdb's table is partial and in-frame only. Among 5,500 to 7,000 clones listed, more than 65% were seen once. Material: peripheral blood mononuclear cells, obtained before any cancer treatment. The receptor source for this set is a female donor at least 60 years old with stage II lung adenocarcinoma.

The chain couples TRBV2 to TRBJ2-5; a possible D gene is TRBD2 (6 bases). V lost 5 bases, J lost 1 base, and 14 bases lay in between. The CDR3 is 15 residues long. From germline, CDR1 is SNHLY and CDR2 FYNNEI. DNA of the CDR3: TGTGCCAGCAGTAGGGAGGCGACGCTCCAAGAGACCCAGTACTTC. Translated: CASSREATLQETQYF. Complete variable domain (other parts from reference TRBV2 and TRBJ2-5): EPEVTQTPSHQVTQMGQEVILRCVPISNHLYFYWYRQILGQKVEFLVSFYNNEISEKSEIFDDQFSVERPDGSNFTLKIRSTKLEDSAMYFCASSREATLQETQYFGPGTRLLVL.

The chain is built from TRBV5-6 and TRBJ1-4, with D unclear. CDR3 length equals 12 residues. The V gene's germline CDR1 is SGHDT and CDR2 YYEEEE. Trimming shortened V by 2 bases and J by 7 bases, and 6 bases separated the two germline ends. The CDR3 coding sequence is TGTGCCAGCAGCTTTGATCGTGAAAAACTGTTTTTT. It yields the protein CASSFDREKLFF.

The chain combines TRBV5-1 with TRBJ2-3; 7 bases fit TRBD2. The CDR3 is made up of 14 amino acids. Germline-derived CDR1 and CDR2 are SGHRS and YFSETQ. J lost 1 base, V lost 1 base, and 0 bases had no gene match. CDR3 region: CASSLTSGTDTQYF. The CDR3 DNA follows: TGCGCCAGCAGCTTGACTAGCGGCACAGATACGCAGTATTTT.